This T cell receptor beta chain emerged from a study of blood T cells in healthy people across ages (dated by TCRdb to the mid-2010s). With respect to the entire study: In model experiments, template switching captured roughly one uniquely barcoded TCR beta cDNA molecule for every two T cells. Using deep sequencing normalized with unique cDNA molecular identifiers, the study measured how TCR beta repertoire diversity changes with age. Four age groups were formed from the donors: young (average around 15 years), middle-aged (approximately 39), aged (around 62) and long-lived (around 82). To avoid experimental bias, donors of different ages were randomly spread across the sequencing lanes. For two donors (one aged 18 to 29 and one aged 80 or older), the study analyzed two additional independent replicas of 1 million unique cDNA reads from the same blood draw. Results the study describes overall, beyond this receptor: The long-lived group showed more naive CD4+ T cells, fewer expanded clones and increased TCR diversity than the aged group, suggesting age selection. Donor CMV infection status was unknown, potentially confounding age-related changes in expanded clonotypes. Total diversity estimates from one million sequenced T cells were considered lower bounds and underestimates. As age increased, observed TCR beta diversity per million T cells dropped in a roughly linear way, and a significant reduction was already evident by age about 40. Conclusive comparison of naive and antigen-experienced compartments was prevented by the profiling of bulk unsorted PBMCs. There was a strong correlation between observed TCR beta diversity and the percentage of naive T cells measured by flow cytometry.

To note about this clonotype: The target of this receptor is not known. Per-base quality was not reported, and no clone a single base away is much larger than it.

The receptor library was made with 5' RACE. The sequencer listed for this sample is Illumina HiSeq 2500. A second PCR of about 7 to 12 cycles was performed with a sample-barcoded 5' primer and a J-beta primer mix. A template-switch 5' adaptor carrying 12 random nucleotides introduced a unique molecular identifier onto each TCR beta cDNA molecule. Each sample yielded at least 2.5 million CDR3-containing paired-end reads. All of the RNA was converted into first-strand cDNA using the Mint cDNA synthesis kit, with a TRBC-specific oligonucleotide serving as the primer. All cDNA was treated with uracil-DNA glycosylase and then went through a first 18-cycle PCR with the universal primers M1SS and BC2_uni_R. As for the authors' bioinformatics: Each sample was normalized by randomly selecting 1 million high-quality reads, each carrying a distinct molecular identifier. Instead of being binned into consensus sequences, reads with shared molecular identifiers were discarded. MiTCR, set to a Q25 quality threshold and the strictest error-elimination algorithm, was used for CDR3 identification, clonotype clustering and error correction. Lower-bound total TCR beta diversity was estimated with a nonparametric unseen species model using Euler transformation. In TCRdb, the public reads were trimmed at Q25 with fastp and aligned with MiXCR, with productive beta chains retained. Each entry is one CDR3 protein sequence, shown with its most common DNA and genes. These V and J calls originate from TCRdb's pipeline instead of the authors' own analysis. Across this sample there are about 750,000 distinct CDR3 sequences, with approximately 55% seen only once. Approximately 40% of the sample belongs to the ten largest clones.

Systemically healthy Caucasian individuals from Russia, 35 to 50 in total and aged about 6 to 100 years, were included as donors. Each donor gave ten milliliters of peripheral blood, collected into EDTA-treated Vacutainer tubes. PBMCs were isolated by Ficoll-Paque density-gradient centrifugation, with at least 7 million obtained per sample. Total RNA was extracted from PBMCs with Trizol reagent, with at least 6 micrograms obtained per sample. For every donor, an aliquot of PBMCs went through flow cytometry to measure the percentages of naive CD45RAhigh/CD27high T cells. For this chain, trimming is 5 bases at the V end and 6 bases at the J end, and the number of junction bases without a gene match is 10. CDR1 is given as MGHRA and CDR2 as YSYEKL, both from the germline V gene. The CDR3 covers 15 residues, taking in both the cysteine and the phenylalanine. Just the 45-base CDR3 DNA is kept, in frame starting at base 1.

The material sequenced was blood. The receptor was isolated from a man aged 80 or over in good health. The chain joins TRBV4-1 to TRBJ2-3; 8 central bases correspond to TRBD2. In nucleotide form, the sequence is TGCGCCAGCAGCTCGGGAGGGGTTTATACGGATACGCAGTATTTT. Its translation reads: CASSSGGVYTDTQYF.